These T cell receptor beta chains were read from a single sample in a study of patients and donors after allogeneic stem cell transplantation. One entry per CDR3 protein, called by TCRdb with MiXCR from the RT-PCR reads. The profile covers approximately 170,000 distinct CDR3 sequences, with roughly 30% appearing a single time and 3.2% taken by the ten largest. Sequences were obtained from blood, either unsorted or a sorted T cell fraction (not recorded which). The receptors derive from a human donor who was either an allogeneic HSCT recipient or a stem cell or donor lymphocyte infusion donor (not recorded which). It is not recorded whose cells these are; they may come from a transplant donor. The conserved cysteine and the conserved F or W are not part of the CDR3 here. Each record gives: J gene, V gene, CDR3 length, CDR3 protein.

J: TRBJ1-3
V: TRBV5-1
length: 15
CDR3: ASSLVPERLSGNTIY

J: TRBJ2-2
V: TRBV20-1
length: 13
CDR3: SARDSKRFTGELF

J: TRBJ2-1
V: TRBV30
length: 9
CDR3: AFLLYNEQF

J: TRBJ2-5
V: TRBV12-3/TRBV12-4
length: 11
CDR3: ASSPLPSETQY

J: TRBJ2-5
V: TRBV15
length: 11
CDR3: ATWGQNQETQY

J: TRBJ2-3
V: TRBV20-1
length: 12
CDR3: SARGAGATDTQY

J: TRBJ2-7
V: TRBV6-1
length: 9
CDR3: ASTDLNEQY

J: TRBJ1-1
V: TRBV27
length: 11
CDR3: ASSFWGNGEAF

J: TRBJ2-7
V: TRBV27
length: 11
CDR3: ASRLTFAYEQY

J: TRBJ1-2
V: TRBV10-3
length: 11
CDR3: AISDGQNYGYT

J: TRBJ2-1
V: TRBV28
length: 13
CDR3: ASSLPRTGKNEQF

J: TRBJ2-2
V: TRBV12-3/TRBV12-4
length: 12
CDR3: ASSLDTYTGELF

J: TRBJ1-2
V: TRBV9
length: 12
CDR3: ASSGPWDRDGYT

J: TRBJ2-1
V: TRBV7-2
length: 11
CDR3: ASSLEHYNEQF

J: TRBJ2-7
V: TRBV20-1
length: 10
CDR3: SARRLHYEQY

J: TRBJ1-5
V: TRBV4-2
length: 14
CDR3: ASSHMGVTGNQPQH

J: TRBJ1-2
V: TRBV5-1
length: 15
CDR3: ASSSTGTGGVGNGYT

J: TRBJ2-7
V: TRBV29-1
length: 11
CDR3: SVGGRAGGEQY

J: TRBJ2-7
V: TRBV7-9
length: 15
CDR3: ASSLARGGRATDEQY

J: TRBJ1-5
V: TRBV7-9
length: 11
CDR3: ASSLALGQPQH

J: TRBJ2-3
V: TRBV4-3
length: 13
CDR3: ASSQEGRGTDTQY

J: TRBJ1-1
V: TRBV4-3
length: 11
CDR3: ASSQGPWTEAF

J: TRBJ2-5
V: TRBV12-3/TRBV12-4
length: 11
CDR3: ASRRGPQETQY

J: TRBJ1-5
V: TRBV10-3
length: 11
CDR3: AISDKQGGPQH

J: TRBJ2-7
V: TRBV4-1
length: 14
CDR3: ASSQVGLNSEYEQY

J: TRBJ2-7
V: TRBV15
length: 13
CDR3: ATSRQTGAFYEQY

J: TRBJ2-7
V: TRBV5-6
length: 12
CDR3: ASSFDDTTYEQY

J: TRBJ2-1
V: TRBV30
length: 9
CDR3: AWWGYNEQF

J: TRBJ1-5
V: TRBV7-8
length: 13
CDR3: ASSSLGRVEQPQH

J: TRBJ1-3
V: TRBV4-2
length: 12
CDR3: ASSQQGPGNTIY

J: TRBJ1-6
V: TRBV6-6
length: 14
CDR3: ASSPLDSGDNSPLH

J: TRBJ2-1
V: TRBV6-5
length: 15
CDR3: ASSYSWTGRTYNEQF